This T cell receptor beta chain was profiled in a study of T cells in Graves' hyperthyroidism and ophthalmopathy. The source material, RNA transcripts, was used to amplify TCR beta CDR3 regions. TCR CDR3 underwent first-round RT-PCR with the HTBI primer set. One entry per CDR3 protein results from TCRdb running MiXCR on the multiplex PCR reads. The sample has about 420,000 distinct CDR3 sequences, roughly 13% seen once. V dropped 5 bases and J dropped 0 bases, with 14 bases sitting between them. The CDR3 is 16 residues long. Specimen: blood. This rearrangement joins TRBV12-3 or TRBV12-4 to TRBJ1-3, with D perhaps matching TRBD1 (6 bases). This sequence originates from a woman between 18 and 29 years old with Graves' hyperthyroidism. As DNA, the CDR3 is TGTGCCAGCAGTCCGAATCTCAGGGGCTCTGGAAACACCATATATTTT. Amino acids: CASSPNLRGSGNTIYF.